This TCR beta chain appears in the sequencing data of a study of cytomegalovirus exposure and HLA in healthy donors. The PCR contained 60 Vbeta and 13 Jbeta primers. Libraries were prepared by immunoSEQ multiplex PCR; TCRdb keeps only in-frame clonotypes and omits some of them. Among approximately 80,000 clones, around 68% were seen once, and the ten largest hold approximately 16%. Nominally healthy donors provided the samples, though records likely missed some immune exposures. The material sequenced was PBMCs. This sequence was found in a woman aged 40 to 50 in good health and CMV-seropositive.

CDR3 in amino acids: CASSLAGGSTEAFF. The CDR3 coding sequence is TGTGCCAGCAGTTTGGCAGGGGGGAGCACTGAAGCTTTCTTT. V and J are TRBV28 and TRBJ1-1, with 7 bases identical to TRBD1. The length of the CDR3 is 14 residues. Germline CDR1 reads MDHEN; CDR2 reads SYDVKM. V shed 3 bases, J shed 4 bases, and the junction held 5 bases outside the gene matches.